This T cell receptor beta chain was sequenced during a study of PD-1 and CTLA-4 blockade in melanoma. Repertoires were generated with immunoSEQ multiplex PCR, while TCRdb's copy carries only in-frame clones and drops some. The sample yields 30,000 or so clones, around 93% seen once. This clone was observed a single time. Germline CDR1 is SQVTM and CDR2 is ANQGSEA. Between the trimmed V and J ends, which lost 4 bases and 3 bases, there was a span of 10 bases. CDR3 length equals 12 residues. The input for sequencing was CD8+ T cells from peripheral blood, taken from a patient given anti-PD-1 treatment. The TCR comes from a human donor with melanoma. The rearrangement joins TRBV29-1 to TRBJ2-7; perhaps TRBD2 as D (6 bases). CDR3 amino acids: CSVVGGNYEQYF. In DNA form, the CDR3 reads TGCAGCGTTGTCGGGGGTAACTACGAGCAGTACTTC.